This TCR beta chain was obtained from a study of graft-versus-host responses after intestinal transplantation. Study context: Recipients had transplants, and these were multivisceral, liver-intestinal, or isolated intestinal. Uniformly, recipients were administered anti-thymocyte globulin induction with subsequent tacrolimus and steroids for roughly three years.

Overall study findings and caveats: After transplant, early declines in HvG clones were associated with peak levels of circulating GvH clones. The authors found GvH clones in recipient marrow, some appearing first in ileum or blood.

A remark on this clone: Its antigen is unidentified.

The protocol was immunoSEQ multiplex PCR, while the TCRdb copy is restricted to in-frame clones and leaves out a portion. This sample has some 92,000 clones, with 80% to 95% found just once. The germline V gene encodes CDR1 KGHSH and CDR2 LQKENI. The CDR3 sequence is 15 residues long. With 0 bases removed from V and 0 bases from J, the gap between germline ends came to 6 bases. The receptor was isolated from a human donor who received an intestinal transplant. The chain is built from TRBV18 and TRBJ1-5; possibly TRBD1 for D (5 bases). Material: unstimulated CD4+ T cells sorted from spleen or lymph node cells, obtained before intestinal transplant. Written as DNA, the CDR3 is TGTGCCAGCTCACCACCGGGACCTAGCAATCAGCCCCAGCATTTT. It yields the protein CASSPPGPSNQPQHF.